Listed below are T cell receptor beta chains from one sample, sequenced in a study of cytomegalovirus exposure and HLA in healthy donors. Method: immunoSEQ multiplex PCR; TCRdb's copy keeps in-frame clones and lacks some. The sample has over 150,000 clones, approximately 79% seen once. The material sequenced was PBMCs. The origin of the receptors is a man aged 35-49 years in good health and CMV-seronegative. Each CDR3 is given with its conserved first and last residue. The D gene is left open where the match is weak. Not all rows give a size; the values are once, few, many and, for expanded clones, a class.

v_call	j_call	d_call	clone_size	cdr3_aa	cdr3_nt
TRBV27	TRBJ2-2	TRBD1	.	CASSLAGQGAGGLFAGELFF	TGTGCCAGCAGTTTAGCAGGGCAGGGGGCCGGCGGGTTGTTTGCCGGGGAGCTGTTTTTT
TRBV7-9	TRBJ2-7	.	.	CASTPGGYYEQYF	TGTGCCAGCACGCCAGGGGGGTACTACGAGCAGTACTTC
TRBV4-2	TRBJ1-1	.	.	CASSQGTPMNTEAFF	TGTGCCAGCAGCCAAGGGACACCGATGAACACTGAAGCTTTCTTT
TRBV7-4	TRBJ2-4	.	few	CASSLDPPAGSSENIQYF	TGTGCCAGCAGCTTAGATCCCCCCGCGGGGTCTTCGGAAAACATTCAGTACTTC
TRBV19	TRBJ2-7	TRBD1	once	CASSIGAGAGGYEQYF	TGTGCCAGTAGTATAGGGGCCGGTGCAGGGGGCTACGAGCAGTACTTC
TRBV5-4	TRBJ2-7	TRBD1	few	CATRDSSYEQYF	TGTGCCACCCGGGACAGTTCCTACGAGCAGTACTTC
TRBV5-1	TRBJ2-2	TRBD1	.	CASSAGGVGDTGELFF	TGCGCCAGCAGCGCAGGGGGCGTGGGGGACACCGGGGAGCTGTTTTTT
TRBV6-5	TRBJ2-7	TRBD1	.	CASSVGTVKEQYF	TGTGCCAGCAGCGTCGGGACAGTTAAGGAGCAGTACTTC
TRBV5-4	TRBJ1-5	.	.	CASSRTANQPQHF	TGTGCCAGCAGCCGGACAGCTAATCAGCCCCAGCATTTT
TRBV7-8	TRBJ2-5	TRBD1	.	CASSSLPGQGGSETQYF	TGTGCCAGCAGCTCTCTCCCGGGACAGGGAGGATCCGAGACCCAGTACTTC
TRBV5-4	TRBJ2-3	TRBD1	.	CASSPLGTATTDTQYF	TGTGCCAGCAGCCCTCTTGGGACAGCCACAACAGATACGCAGTATTTT
TRBV18	TRBJ2-1	.	.	CASSPLDRNNEQFF	TGTGCCAGCTCACCACTGGACAGAAACAATGAGCAGTTCTTC
TRBV7-9	TRBJ2-7	.	.	CASSPWGQGSYEQYF	TGTGCCAGCAGCCCTTGGGGTCAGGGATCCTACGAGCAGTACTTC
TRBV4-3	TRBJ2-7	.	.	CASSQDRGTPGEQYF	TGCGCCAGCAGCCAAGATAGAGGTACCCCTGGCGAGCAGTACTTC
TRBV28	TRBJ2-5	TRBD2	once	CASSPDGRGTQYF	TGTGCCAGCAGTCCCGACGGGAGGGGGACCCAGTACTTC
TRBV5-6	TRBJ1-4	.	.	CASSLGPRRGNEELFF	TGTGCCAGCAGCTTGGGACCGCGGAGAGGTAATGAAGAACTGTTTTTT
TRBV2	TRBJ1-4	.	.	CASKGAGVNEKLFF	TGTGCCAGCAAAGGGGCAGGAGTAAATGAAAAACTGTTTTTT
TRBV9	TRBJ1-5	TRBD1	.	CASSRTGLQPQHF	TGTGCCAGCAGCCGGACAGGGCTGCAGCCCCAGCATTTT
TRBV4-2	TRBJ2-7	TRBD2	.	CASSRTSGGSSEQYF	TGTGCCAGCAGTCGTACTAGCGGGGGTTCTAGCGAGCAGTACTTC
TRBV5-5	TRBJ1-1	.	.	CASSLEFNRADTEAFF	TGTGCCAGCAGCTTGGAGTTTAACAGGGCAGACACTGAAGCTTTCTTT
TRBV6-5	TRBJ2-1	.	.	CASSYSQGRSEQFF	TGTGCCAGCAGTTACTCCCAGGGGCGGAGTGAGCAGTTCTTC
TRBV9	TRBJ1-1	TRBD1	.	CASSVDGTARTEAFF	TGTGCCAGCAGCGTAGATGGGACAGCGAGGACTGAAGCTTTCTTT
TRBV19	TRBJ2-5	TRBD2	.	CASSITPPTSSVETQYF	TGTGCCAGTAGTATAACCCCCCCGACTAGCAGTGTAGAGACCCAGTACTTC
TRBV19	TRBJ1-1	.	.	CASSIVQTNTEAFF	TGTGCCAGTAGTATAGTTCAGACAAACACTGAAGCTTTCTTT
TRBV13	TRBJ2-2	.	.	CASSSRGGGLTGELFF	TGTGCCAGCAGCTCCCGTGGTGGGGGCTTAACCGGGGAGCTGTTTTTT
TRBV10-1	TRBJ2-5	.	.	CASSENLGGETQYF	TGCGCCAGCAGTGAAAATCTTGGGGGGGAGACCCAGTACTTC
TRBV10-3	TRBJ1-5	.	.	CAISEGQSSNQPQHF	TGTGCCATCAGTGAGGGGCAGAGTAGCAATCAGCCCCAGCATTTT
TRBV15	TRBJ1-4	.	.	CATSRAPGADEKLFF	TGTGCCACCAGCAGAGCCCCAGGGGCTGATGAAAAACTGTTTTTT
TRBV11-3	TRBJ2-3	.	.	CASSRRGPGADTQYF	TGTGCCAGCAGCAGGAGGGGCCCGGGAGCAGATACGCAGTATTTT
TRBV5-8	TRBJ1-4	.	.	CASSLAAAPIGRLFF	TGTGCCAGCAGCCTCGCGGCAGCCCCAATAGGTAGACTGTTTTTT
TRBV5-1	TRBJ2-6	.	.	CASSPRRVASGANVLTF	TGCGCCAGCAGCCCGCGCAGGGTTGCATCTGGGGCCAACGTCCTGACTTTC
TRBV25-1	TRBJ1-4	.	once	CASNPKGREKLFF	TGTGCCAGCAATCCGAAGGGGAGGGAAAAACTGTTTTTT
TRBV5-4	TRBJ2-2	.	.	CASSLGGGKTGELFF	TGTGCCAGCAGCTTGGGGGGGGGCAAGACCGGGGAGCTGTTTTTT
TRBV27	TRBJ2-1	.	.	CASSLSIGGLGDEQFF	TGTGCCAGCAGTTTATCGATCGGGGGGCTTGGCGATGAGCAGTTCTTC
TRBV6-1	TRBJ1-3	.	.	CASSEERRPSGNTIYF	TGTGCCAGCAGTGAAGAGAGGAGACCCTCTGGAAACACCATATATTTT
TRBV7-7	TRBJ2-3	.	.	CASSFGETDTQYF	TGTGCTAGCAGCTTCGGGGAAACAGATACGCAGTATTTT
TRBV5-6	TRBJ1-6	.	.	CASSSGDTYNSPLHF	TGTGCCAGCAGTAGCGGGGACACCTATAATTCACCCCTCCACTTT
TRBV28	TRBJ1-2	.	.	CASRTEGGARYGYTF	TGTGCCAGCAGGACCGAGGGGGGGGCACGGTATGGCTACACCTTC
TRBV6-1	TRBJ2-7	TRBD1	.	CACRTGGYEQYF	TGTGCCTGCCGGACAGGGGGGTACGAGCAGTACTTC
TRBV19	TRBJ2-2	.	.	CASSSWTENTGELFF	TGTGCCAGTAGTAGCTGGACAGAAAATACCGGGGAGCTGTTTTTT
TRBV10-3	TRBJ2-3	TRBD2	.	CAISETFSGAADTQYF	TGTGCCATCAGTGAGACTTTTAGCGGGGCGGCAGATACGCAGTATTTT
TRBV4-2	TRBJ2-3	TRBD1	few	CASSQEAQGDTQYF	TGTGCCAGCAGCCAAGAGGCACAGGGGGATACGCAGTATTTT
TRBV5-4	TRBJ1-1	TRBD1	.	CASSRSPGQGRDTEAFF	TGTGCCAGCAGCCGTTCACCGGGACAGGGTAGGGACACTGAAGCTTTCTTT
TRBV4-1	TRBJ1-6	.	few	CASPRVNNSPLHF	TGCGCCAGCCCCAGGGTCAATAATTCACCCCTCCACTTT
TRBV5-1	TRBJ2-7	.	.	CASSLDQGTYEQYF	TGCGCCAGCAGCTTGGATCAGGGAACCTACGAGCAGTACTTC
TRBV5-1	TRBJ2-3	.	.	CASSLDAVRLTDTQYF	TGCGCCAGCAGCTTGGATGCAGTCAGGCTCACAGATACGCAGTATTTT
TRBV11-3	TRBJ2-7	.	few	CASSPGGQGSYEQYF	TGTGCCAGCAGCCCAGGGGGGCAGGGGTCCTACGAGCAGTACTTC
TRBV30	TRBJ2-5	.	.	CAWSVTTAGGQNF	TGTGCCTGGAGTGTCACGACGGCGGGGGGACAGAACTTC
TRBV2	TRBJ2-5	.	.	CASNHRKETQYF	TGTGCCAGCAATCACAGGAAAGAGACCCAGTACTTC
TRBV4-1	TRBJ1-1	.	.	CASSLVPVRAEAFF	TGCGCCAGCAGCCTTGTCCCGGTGAGGGCTGAAGCTTTCTTT